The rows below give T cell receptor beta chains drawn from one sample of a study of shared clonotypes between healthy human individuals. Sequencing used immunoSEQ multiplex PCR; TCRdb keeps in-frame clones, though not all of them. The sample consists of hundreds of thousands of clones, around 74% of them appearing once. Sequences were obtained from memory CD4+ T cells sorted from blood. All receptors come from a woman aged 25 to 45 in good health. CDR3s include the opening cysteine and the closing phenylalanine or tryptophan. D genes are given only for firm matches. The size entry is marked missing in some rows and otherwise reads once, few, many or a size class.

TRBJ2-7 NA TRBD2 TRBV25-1 CASSVSGRAYEQYF TGTGCCAGCTCGGTTAGCGGGAGGGCCTACGAGCAGTACTTC
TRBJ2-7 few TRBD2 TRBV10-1 CASSESTSASYEQYF TGCGCCAGCAGTGAGTCGACTAGCGCCTCCTACGAGCAGTACTTC
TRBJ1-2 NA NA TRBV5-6 CASIGSQQRFADGYTF TGTGCCAGCATAGGCTCCCAGCAGCGCTTCGCGGATGGCTACACCTTC
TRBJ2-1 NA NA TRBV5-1 CASSLFAGASNNEQFF TGCGCCAGCAGCTTGTTTGCAGGGGCGTCGAACAATGAGCAGTTCTTC
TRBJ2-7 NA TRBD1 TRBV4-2 CASSPGSGGAYEQYF TGTGCCAGCAGCCCCGGATCAGGGGGAGCCTACGAGCAGTACTTC
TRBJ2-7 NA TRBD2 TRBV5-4 CASSLSGSASYEQYF TGTGCCAGCAGTTTGAGCGGGAGCGCATCCTACGAGCAGTACTTC
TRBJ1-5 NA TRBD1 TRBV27 CASPGQKNSNQPQHF TGTGCCAGTCCGGGACAGAAGAATAGCAATCAGCCCCAGCATTTT
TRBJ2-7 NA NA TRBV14 CASSQLFDGYEQYF TGTGCCAGCAGCCAACTTTTTGACGGCTACGAGCAGTACTTC
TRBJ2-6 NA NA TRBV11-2 CASSADSSGANVLTF TGTGCCAGCAGCGCCGACAGCTCTGGGGCCAACGTCCTGACTTTC
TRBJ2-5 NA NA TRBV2 CASSALTETQYF TGTGCCAGCAGTGCTCTCACGGAGACCCAGTACTTC
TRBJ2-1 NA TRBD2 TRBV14 CASSHGWREGRYNEQFF TGTGCCAGCAGCCACGGGTGGCGGGAGGGCCGTTACAATGAGCAGTTCTTC
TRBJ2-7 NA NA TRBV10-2 CASSEGPRTRDF TGCGCCAGCAGTGAGGGACCAAGAACACGGGACTTC
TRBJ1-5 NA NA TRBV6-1 CASRGGWEGSQPQHF TGTGCCAGCAGGGGGGGCTGGGAGGGAAGTCAGCCCCAGCATTTT
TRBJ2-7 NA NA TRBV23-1 CASSRCRGRAVFAYEQYF TGCGCCAGCAGTCGTTGTCGGGGGAGAGCGGTGTTTGCCTACGAGCAGTACTTC
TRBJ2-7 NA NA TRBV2 CASNKEGGPYEQYF TGTGCCAGCAATAAGGAAGGGGGGCCCTACGAGCAGTACTTC
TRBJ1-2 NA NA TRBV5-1 CASRPDAEVYGYTF TGCGCCAGCAGACCCGACGCGGAGGTCTATGGCTACACCTTC
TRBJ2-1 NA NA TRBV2 CASVREAYNEQFF TGTGCCAGCGTACGGGAAGCCTACAATGAGCAGTTCTTC
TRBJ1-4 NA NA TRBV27 CASSFRKGSLTTLNEKLFF TGTGCCAGCAGTTTCCGCAAGGGGAGCCTCACAACTTTGAATGAAAAACTGTTTTTT
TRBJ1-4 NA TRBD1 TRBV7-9 CASSGRDRAREKLFF TGTGCCAGCAGCGGCCGGGACAGGGCGCGAGAAAAACTGTTTTTT
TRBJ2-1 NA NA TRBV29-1 CSGDLGLHSYNEQFF TGCAGCGGAGATCTCGGCTTACACTCCTACAATGAGCAGTTCTTC
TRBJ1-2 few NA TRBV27 CASSPRGPGGYTF TGTGCCAGCAGTCCCCGGGGGCCCGGCGGCTACACCTTC
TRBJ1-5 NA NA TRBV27 CASSLASPRQPQHF TGTGCCAGCAGTTTAGCCTCGCCCCGTCAGCCCCAGCATTTT
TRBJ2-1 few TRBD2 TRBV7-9 CASSLEVAGQGEQFF TGTGCCAGCAGCTTAGAAGTAGCGGGGCAGGGGGAGCAGTTCTTC
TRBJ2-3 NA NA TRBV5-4 CASSLGGATDTQYF TGTGCCAGCAGCTTGGGGGGGGCCACAGATACGCAGTATTTT
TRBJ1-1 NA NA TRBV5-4 CASSQRVDTEAFF TGTGCCAGCAGTCAGAGAGTCGACACTGAAGCTTTCTTT
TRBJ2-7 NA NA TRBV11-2 CASSPTSGIYEQYF TGTGCCAGCAGCCCAACGTCGGGGATATACGAGCAGTACTTC
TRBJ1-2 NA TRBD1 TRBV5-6 CASSLSGTGLNYGYTF TGTGCCAGCAGCTTGTCCGGGACAGGGTTAAACTATGGCTACACCTTC
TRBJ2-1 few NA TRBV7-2 CASRPGYYNEQFF TGTGCCAGCCGCCCGGGATACTACAATGAGCAGTTCTTC
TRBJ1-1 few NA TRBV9 CASSLLSDTEAFF TGTGCCAGCAGCCTCCTTTCGGACACTGAAGCTTTCTTT
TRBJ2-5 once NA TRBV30 CAWNPSTPGETQYF TGTGCCTGGAACCCCTCCACTCCCGGGGAGACCCAGTACTTC
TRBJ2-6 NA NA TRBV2 CASSERGAISGANVLTF TGTGCCAGCAGTGAACGCGGGGCCATCTCTGGGGCCAACGTCCTGACTTTC
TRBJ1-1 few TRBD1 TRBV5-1 CASSLMGTDNTEAFF TGCGCCAGCAGCTTGATGGGGACAGACAACACTGAAGCTTTCTTT
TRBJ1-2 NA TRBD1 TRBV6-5 CASYRATGAHGYTF TGTGCCAGCTATAGAGCGACAGGGGCCCATGGCTACACCTTC
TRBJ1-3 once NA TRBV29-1 CSGSSGNTIYF TGCAGCGGAAGCTCTGGAAACACCATATATTTT
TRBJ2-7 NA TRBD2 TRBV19 CASSNIAGGPGEQYF TGTGCCAGTAGTAACATAGCGGGAGGGCCGGGCGAGCAGTACTTC
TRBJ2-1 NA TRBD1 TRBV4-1 CASRPTGGNEQFF TGCGCCAGCAGGCCGACAGGGGGTAATGAGCAGTTCTTC
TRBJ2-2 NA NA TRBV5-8 CASSSGRGLGVQAGELFF TGTGCCAGCAGCTCCGGGCGAGGGCTGGGCGTTCAGGCCGGGGAGCTGTTTTTT
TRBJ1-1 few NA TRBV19 CASSPMYLRNTEAFF TGTGCCAGTAGTCCGATGTACCTGAGGAACACTGAAGCTTTCTTT
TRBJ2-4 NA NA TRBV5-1 CASSLEGTLAKNIQYF TGCGCCAGCAGCTTGGAGGGAACACTAGCCAAAAACATTCAGTACTTC
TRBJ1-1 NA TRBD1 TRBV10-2 CASSLSWTGNTEAFF TGCGCCAGCAGTCTCTCCTGGACAGGGAACACTGAAGCTTTCTTT
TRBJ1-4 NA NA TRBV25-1 CASSEPRGEETNEKLFF TGTGCCAGCAGTGAGCCTCGGGGTGAGGAAACTAATGAAAAACTGTTTTTT
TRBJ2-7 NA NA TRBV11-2 CASSQGEGISYEQYF TGTGCCAGCAGCCAAGGCGAGGGGATCTCCTACGAGCAGTACTTC
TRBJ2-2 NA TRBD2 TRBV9 CASSLERDSLLPVGLFF TGTGCCAGCAGCTTAGAGCGGGACTCACTCCTCCCGGTGGGGCTGTTTTTT
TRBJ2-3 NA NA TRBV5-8 CASSPTGAPQYF TGTGCCAGCAGCCCCACGGGTGCTCCGCAGTATTTT
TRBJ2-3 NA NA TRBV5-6 CASSPPTLGTGTDTQYF TGTGCCAGCAGCCCGCCCACTCTCGGGACCGGCACAGATACGCAGTATTTT
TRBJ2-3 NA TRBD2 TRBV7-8 CASSLVFSGRTDTQYF TGTGCCAGCAGCTTAGTTTTTAGCGGGAGAACAGATACGCAGTATTTT
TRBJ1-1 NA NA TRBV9 CASSVGMDLMNTEAFF TGTGCCAGCAGCGTCGGTATGGACTTAATGAACACTGAAGCTTTCTTT
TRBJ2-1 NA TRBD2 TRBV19 CASSISGRGSYNEQFF TGTGCCAGTAGTATTAGCGGGAGGGGCTCCTACAATGAGCAGTTCTTC
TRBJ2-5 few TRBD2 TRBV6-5 CASSRLAGPETQYF TGTGCCAGCAGTAGACTAGCGGGACCCGAGACCCAGTACTTC
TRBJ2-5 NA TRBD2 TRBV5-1 CASSPAVSGREIGETQYF TGCGCCAGCAGCCCGGCGGTTAGCGGGAGGGAAATAGGGGAGACCCAGTACTTC
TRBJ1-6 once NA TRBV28 CAARGSSNSPLHF TGTGCCGCCCGGGGCAGTTCAAATTCACCCCTCCACTTT
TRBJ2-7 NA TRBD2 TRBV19 CASRTSGSYEQYF TGTGCCAGTAGGACTAGCGGGAGCTACGAGCAGTACTTC
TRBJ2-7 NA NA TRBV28 CASSPETLRGEQYF TGTGCCAGCAGTCCCGAGACCCTCCGGGGTGAGCAGTACTTC
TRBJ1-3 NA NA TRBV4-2 CASSQSQATGNTIYF TGTGCCAGCAGCCAGTCACAGGCAACTGGAAACACCATATATTTT
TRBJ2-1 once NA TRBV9 CASSVDNPAGNEQFF TGTGCCAGCAGCGTAGATAATCCCGCCGGCAATGAGCAGTTCTTC